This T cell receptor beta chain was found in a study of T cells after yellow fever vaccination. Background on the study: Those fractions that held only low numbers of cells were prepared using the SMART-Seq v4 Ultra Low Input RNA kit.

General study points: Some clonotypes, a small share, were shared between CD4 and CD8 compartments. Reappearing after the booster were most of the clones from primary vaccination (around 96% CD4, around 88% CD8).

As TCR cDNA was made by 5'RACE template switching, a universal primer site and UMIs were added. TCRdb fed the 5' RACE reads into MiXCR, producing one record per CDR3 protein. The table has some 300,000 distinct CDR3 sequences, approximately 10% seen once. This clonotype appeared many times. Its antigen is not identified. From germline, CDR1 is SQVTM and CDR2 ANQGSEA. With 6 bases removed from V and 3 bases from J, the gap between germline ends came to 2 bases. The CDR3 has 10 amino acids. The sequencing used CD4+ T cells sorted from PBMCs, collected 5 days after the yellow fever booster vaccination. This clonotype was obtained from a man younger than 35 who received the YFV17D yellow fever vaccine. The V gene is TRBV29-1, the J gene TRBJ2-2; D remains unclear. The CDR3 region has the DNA TGCAGCGTCGACACCGGGGAGCTGTTTTTT. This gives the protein CSVDTGELFF.